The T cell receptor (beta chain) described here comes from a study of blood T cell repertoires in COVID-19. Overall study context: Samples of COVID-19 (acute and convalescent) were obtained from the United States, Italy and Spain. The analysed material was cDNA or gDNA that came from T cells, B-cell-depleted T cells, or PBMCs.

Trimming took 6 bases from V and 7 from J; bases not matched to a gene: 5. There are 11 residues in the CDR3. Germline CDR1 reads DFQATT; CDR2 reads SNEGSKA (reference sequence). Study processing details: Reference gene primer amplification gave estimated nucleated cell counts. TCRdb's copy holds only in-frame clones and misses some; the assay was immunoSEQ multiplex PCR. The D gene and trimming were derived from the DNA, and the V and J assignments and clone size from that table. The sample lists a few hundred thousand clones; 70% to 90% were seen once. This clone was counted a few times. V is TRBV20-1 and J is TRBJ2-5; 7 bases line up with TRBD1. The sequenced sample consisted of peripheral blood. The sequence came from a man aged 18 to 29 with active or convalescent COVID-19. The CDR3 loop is CSANRGGTQYF. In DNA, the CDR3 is TGCAGTGCCAACAGGGGTGGGACCCAGTACTTC.